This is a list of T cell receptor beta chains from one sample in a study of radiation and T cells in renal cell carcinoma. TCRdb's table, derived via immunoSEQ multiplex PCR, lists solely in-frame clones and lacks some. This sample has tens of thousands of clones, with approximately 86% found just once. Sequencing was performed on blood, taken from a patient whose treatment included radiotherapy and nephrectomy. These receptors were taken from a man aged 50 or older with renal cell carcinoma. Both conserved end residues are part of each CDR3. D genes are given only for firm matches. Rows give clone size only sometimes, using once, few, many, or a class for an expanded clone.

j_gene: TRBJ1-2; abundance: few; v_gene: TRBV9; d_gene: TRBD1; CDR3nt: TGTGCCAGCAGCGTAGCCCTAAACGAAATGGACAGGGCTCGCTATGGCTACACCTTC; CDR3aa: CASSVALNEMDRARYGYTF
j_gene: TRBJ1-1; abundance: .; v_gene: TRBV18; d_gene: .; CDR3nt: TGTGCCAGCTCACCAGTTACGGATCCATCCGGGAGGGGCATGAAGGCTTTCTTT; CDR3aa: CASSPVTDPSGRGMKAFF
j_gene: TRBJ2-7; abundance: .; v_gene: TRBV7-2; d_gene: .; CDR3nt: TGTGCCAGCAGGCGGAGGGGTAAGGGGACCTACGAGCAGTACTTC; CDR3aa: CASRRRGKGTYEQYF
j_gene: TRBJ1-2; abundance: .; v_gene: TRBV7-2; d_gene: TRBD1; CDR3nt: TGTGCCAGCAGCTTGTGGGGGACAGGCGGTCTGGGTGGCTACACCTTC; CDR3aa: CASSLWGTGGLGGYTF
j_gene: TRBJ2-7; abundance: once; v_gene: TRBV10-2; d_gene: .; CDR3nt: TGCGCCAGCATGGGGTCAGGACAGAACTACGAGCAGTACTTC; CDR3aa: CASMGSGQNYEQYF
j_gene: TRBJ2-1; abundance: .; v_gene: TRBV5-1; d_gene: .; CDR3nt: TGCGCCAGCAGCTTCGGGTGGTATGAGCAGTTCTTC; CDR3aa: CASSFGWYEQFF
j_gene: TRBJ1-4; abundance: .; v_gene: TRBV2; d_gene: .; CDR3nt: TGTGCCAGCAATAGGGCCGCAACTAATGAAAAACTGTTTTTT; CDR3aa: CASNRAATNEKLFF
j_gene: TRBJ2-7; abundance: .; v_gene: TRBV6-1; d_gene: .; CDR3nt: TGTGCCAGCAGTGAAGGGGTAGGGTTATACGAGCAGTACTTC; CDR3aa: CASSEGVGLYEQYF
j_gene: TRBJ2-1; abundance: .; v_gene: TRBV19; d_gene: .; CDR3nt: TGTGCCAGTAGTATTGTCGGCAATGAGCAGTTCTTC; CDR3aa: CASSIVGNEQFF
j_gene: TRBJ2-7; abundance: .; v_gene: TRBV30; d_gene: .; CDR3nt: TGTGCCTGGAGTCATTTGGGGGAGCAGTACTTC; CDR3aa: CAWSHLGEQYF
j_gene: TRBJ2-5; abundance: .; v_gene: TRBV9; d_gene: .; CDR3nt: TGTGCCAGCAGCGCCCTCGGGGAGACCCAGTACTTC; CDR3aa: CASSALGETQYF
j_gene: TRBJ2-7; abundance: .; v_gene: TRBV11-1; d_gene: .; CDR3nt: TGTGCCAGCAGCTTAAACCCAAGTTCTGACGAGCAGTACTTC; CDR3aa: CASSLNPSSDEQYF
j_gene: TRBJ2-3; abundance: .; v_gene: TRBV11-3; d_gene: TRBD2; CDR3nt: TGTGCCAGCAGTCGAGGTAGCGGGAGTGCAGATACGCAGTATTTT; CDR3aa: CASSRGSGSADTQYF
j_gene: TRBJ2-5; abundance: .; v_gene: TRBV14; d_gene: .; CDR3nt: TGTGCCAGCAGCACGGTACAGGGACAAGAGACCCAGTACTTC; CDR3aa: CASSTVQGQETQYF
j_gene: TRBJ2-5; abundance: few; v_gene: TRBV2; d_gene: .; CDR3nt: TGTGCCAGCAGTGATGGACGGGGAGACGAGACCCAGTACTTC; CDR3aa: CASSDGRGDETQYF
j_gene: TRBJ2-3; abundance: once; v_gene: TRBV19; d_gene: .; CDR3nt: TGTGCCAGTAGTACCCAGAAGGGGGGCACAGATACGCAGTATTTT; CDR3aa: CASSTQKGGTDTQYF
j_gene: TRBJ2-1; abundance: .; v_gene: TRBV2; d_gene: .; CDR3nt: TGTGCCAGCCTCAAGGGGAATGAGCAGTTCTTC; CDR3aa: CASLKGNEQFF
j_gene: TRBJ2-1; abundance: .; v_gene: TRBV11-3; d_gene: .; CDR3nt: TGTGCCAGCAGCTTAGATTTCGGCAATGAGCAGTTCTTC; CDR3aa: CASSLDFGNEQFF
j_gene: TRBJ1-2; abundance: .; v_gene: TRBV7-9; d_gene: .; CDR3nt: TGTGCCAGCAGCTTAGACGGGGGGGCCGACTATGGCTACACCTTC; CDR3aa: CASSLDGGADYGYTF
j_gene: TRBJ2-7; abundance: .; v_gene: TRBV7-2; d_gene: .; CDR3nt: TGTGCCAGCAGCTTTTTTAGCGGATCCTACGAGCAGTACTTC; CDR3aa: CASSFFSGSYEQYF
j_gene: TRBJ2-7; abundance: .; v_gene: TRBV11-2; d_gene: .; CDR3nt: TGTGCCAGCAGCTTAGAAAAGGGCGAGCAGTACTTC; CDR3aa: CASSLEKGEQYF
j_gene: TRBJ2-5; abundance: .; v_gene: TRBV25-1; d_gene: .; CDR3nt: TGTGCCAGCAGCCCTAGGGCCCCCCCCCAGTACTTC; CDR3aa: CASSPRAPPQYF
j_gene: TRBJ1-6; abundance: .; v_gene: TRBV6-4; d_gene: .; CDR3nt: TGTGCCAGCAGCCCGGACAGAGAGGGGGTTTCACCCCTCCACTTT; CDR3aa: CASSPDREGVSPLHF
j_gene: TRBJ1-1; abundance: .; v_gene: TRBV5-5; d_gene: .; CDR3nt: TGTGCCAGCAGCTTGGGACAGGTGAACACTGAAGCTTTCTTT; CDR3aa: CASSLGQVNTEAFF
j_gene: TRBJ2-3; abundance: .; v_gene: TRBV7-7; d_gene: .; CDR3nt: TGTGCTAGCAGCTTGGGAGGGGGCGAAGATACGCAGTATTTT; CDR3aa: CASSLGGGEDTQYF
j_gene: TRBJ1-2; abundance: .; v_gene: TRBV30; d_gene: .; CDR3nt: TGTGCCTGGATCCCCACGGCAGGGGACTATGGCTACACCTTC; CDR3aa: CAWIPTAGDYGYTF
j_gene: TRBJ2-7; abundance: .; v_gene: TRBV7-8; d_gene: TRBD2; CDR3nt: TGTGCCAGCAGCACCGGACTAGCGGGATCAATGCGGGAGCAGTACTTC; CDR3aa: CASSTGLAGSMREQYF
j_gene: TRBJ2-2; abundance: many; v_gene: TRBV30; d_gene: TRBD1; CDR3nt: TGTGCCTGGAGTACGGGGACAGTCACCGGGGAGCTGTTTTTT; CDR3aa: CAWSTGTVTGELFF
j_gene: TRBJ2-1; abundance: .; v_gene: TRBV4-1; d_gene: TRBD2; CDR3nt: TGCGCCAGCAGCCAAAGGACTAGCGGGAGTGGAAGTAGGTCCTACAATGAGCAGTTCTTC; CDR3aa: CASSQRTSGSGSRSYNEQFF
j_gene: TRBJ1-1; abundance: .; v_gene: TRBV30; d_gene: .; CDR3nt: TGTGCCTGGAGTGTAAGGGTGGGTACTGAAGCTTTCTTT; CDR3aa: CAWSVRVGTEAFF
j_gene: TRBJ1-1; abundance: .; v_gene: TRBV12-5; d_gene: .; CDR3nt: TGTGCTAGTGTTGAGGGGGTGAACACTGAAGCTTTCTTT; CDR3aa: CASVEGVNTEAFF
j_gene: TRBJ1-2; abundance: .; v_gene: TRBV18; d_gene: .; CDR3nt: TGTGCCAGCTCATCAGGGGTTGGCTATGGCTACACCTTC; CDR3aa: CASSSGVGYGYTF
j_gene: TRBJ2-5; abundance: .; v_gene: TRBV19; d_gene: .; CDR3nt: TGTGCCAGTAGTATTCGGTCTGAGGGGGGCCAGGAAGAGACCCAGTACTTC; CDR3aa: CASSIRSEGGQEETQYF
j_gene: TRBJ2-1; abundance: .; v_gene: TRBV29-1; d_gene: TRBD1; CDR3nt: TGCAGCGTTGTAATCCGGGACAGTAAGTTCTTC; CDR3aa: CSVVIRDSKFF
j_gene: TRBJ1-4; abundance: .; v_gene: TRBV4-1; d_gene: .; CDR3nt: TGCGCCAGCAGCCAACTACCCCGATCCGGTGCAACTAATGAAAAACTGTTTTTT; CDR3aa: CASSQLPRSGATNEKLFF
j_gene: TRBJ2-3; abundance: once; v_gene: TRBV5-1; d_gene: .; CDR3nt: TGCGCCAGCAGCTTGGTGCTTGGCGGGTCCACAGATACGCAGTATTTT; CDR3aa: CASSLVLGGSTDTQYF
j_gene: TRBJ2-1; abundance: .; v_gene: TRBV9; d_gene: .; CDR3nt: TGTGCCAGCAGCCTATCGAGTGGGACCACTTACAATGAGCAGTTCTTC; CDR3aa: CASSLSSGTTYNEQFF
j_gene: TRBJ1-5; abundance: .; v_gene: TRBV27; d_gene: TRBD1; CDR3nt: TGTGCCAGCAGGACAGGGCCCAATCAGCCCCAGCATTTT; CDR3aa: CASRTGPNQPQHF
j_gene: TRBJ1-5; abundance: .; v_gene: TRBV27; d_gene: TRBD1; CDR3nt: TGTGCCAGCAGTTTATGGGGGACAGGGAGTATGAGTGATCAGCCCCAGCATTTT; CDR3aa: CASSLWGTGSMSDQPQHF
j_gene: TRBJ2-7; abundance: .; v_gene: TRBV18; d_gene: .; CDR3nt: TGTGCCAGCTCACCGACGGAGGACTCCTACGAGCAGTACTTC; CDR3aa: CASSPTEDSYEQYF
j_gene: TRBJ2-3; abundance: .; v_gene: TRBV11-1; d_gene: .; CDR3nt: TGTGCCAGCAGCTTAGCAGGTCCCACAGATACGCAGTATTTT; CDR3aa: CASSLAGPTDTQYF
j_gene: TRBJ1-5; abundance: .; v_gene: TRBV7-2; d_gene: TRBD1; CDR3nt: TGTGCCAGCAGCGTTAGGCGACAGGGCCACGAACGTAGGGGTCAGCCCCAGCATTTT; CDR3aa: CASSVRRQGHERRGQPQHF
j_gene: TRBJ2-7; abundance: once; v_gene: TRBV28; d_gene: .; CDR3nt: TGTGCCAGCAGGGCTCAGGATTTTACGGGCTACGAGCAGTACTTC; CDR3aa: CASRAQDFTGYEQYF
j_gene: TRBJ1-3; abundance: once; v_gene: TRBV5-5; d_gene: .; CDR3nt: TGTGCCAGCAGCCCCCCCGGAGTTGGAGGAAACACCATATATTTT; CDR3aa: CASSPPGVGGNTIYF
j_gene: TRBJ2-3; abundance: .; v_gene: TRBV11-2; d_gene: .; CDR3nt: TGTGCCAGCAGCTCCCTCTTCCAGTTCATCTCTAGCACAGATACGCAGTATTTT; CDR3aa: CASSSLFQFISSTDTQYF
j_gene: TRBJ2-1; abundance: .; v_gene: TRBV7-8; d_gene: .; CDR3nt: TGTGCCAGCAGCTTAGTCGGCGGATACAATGAGCAGTTCTTC; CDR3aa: CASSLVGGYNEQFF
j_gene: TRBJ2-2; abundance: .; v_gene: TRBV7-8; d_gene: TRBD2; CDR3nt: TGTGCCAGCAGCATAATAGCGGGGGGTACCGGGGAGCTGTTTTTT; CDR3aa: CASSIIAGGTGELFF
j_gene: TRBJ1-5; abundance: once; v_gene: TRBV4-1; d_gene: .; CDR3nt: TGCGCCAGCAGCCAAGCCAGGGGAGATCAGCCCCAGCATTTT; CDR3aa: CASSQARGDQPQHF
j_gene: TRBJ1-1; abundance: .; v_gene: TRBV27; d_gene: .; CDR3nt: TGTGCCAGCAAACCACCCGGCAGGACTGAAGCTTTCTTT; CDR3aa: CASKPPGRTEAFF
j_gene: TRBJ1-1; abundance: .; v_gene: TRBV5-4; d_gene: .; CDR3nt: TGTGCCAGCAGCACCGGCGGGACATCGAACATTGAAGCTTTCTTT; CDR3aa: CASSTGGTSNIEAFF